These 29 T cell receptor beta chains share one sample of origin, sequenced in a study of neurological immune-mediated disorders. MiXCR, run by TCRdb on the 5' RACE reads, gives a single entry per CDR3 protein. The table includes tens of thousands of distinct CDR3 sequences, 4% to 6% detected once. The sequenced sample was PBMCs. These receptors all come from a man younger than 30 with multiple sclerosis.

This clonotype was recorded many times. The rearrangement links TRBV9 to TRBJ2-1; tentatively, D is TRBD2 (6 bases). CDR3 length equals 14 residues. Per the germline V gene, CDR1 is SGDLS and CDR2 is YYNGEE. V shed 2 bases and J shed 4 bases, with 10 bases lying between them. CDR3 bases: TGTGCCAGCAGCGTTTGGACTACTTACAATGAGCAGTTCTTC. Translating it yields CASSVWTTYNEQFF.

The chain couples TRBV29-1 to TRBJ2-7; 11 nucleotides agree with TRBD2. Germline V CDR1 and CDR2: SQVTM, ANQGSEA. J was trimmed by 6 bases and V by 4 bases; bases with no gene match: 14. The CDR3 is 16 amino acids. CDR3 DNA sequence: TGCAGCGTTGTCCGACTAGCGGGGTTTCAACCCTCCGAGCAGTACTTC. Translation: CSVVRLAGFQPSEQYF.

This clonotype has a count of ten or more. The chain uses TRBV5-1 and TRBJ1-1, with unresolved D. V lost 0 bases and J lost 1, with 10 bases in between. From germline, CDR1 is SGHRS and CDR2 YFSETQ. The CDR3 spans 15 residues. The CDR3 spells CASSLGYRGNTEAFF. The CDR3 bases are TGCGCCAGCAGCTTGGGTTACCGGGGGAACACTGAAGCTTTCTTT.

By sample fraction, this clonotype is medium-sized (0.01 to 0.1%). The chain employs TRBV5-1 and TRBJ2-3, with D perhaps matching TRBD2 (5 bases). This CDR3 contains 14 residues. V was shortened by 1 base and J by 1 base, with 7 bases between the two germline ends. Germline CDR1 is SGHRS and CDR2 is YFSETQ. The CDR3 sequence: CASSLSSGTDTQYF. CDR3 DNA sequence: TGCGCCAGCAGCTTGAGTAGCGGCACAGATACGCAGTATTTT.

The sample holds many counts of this clonotype. V gene TRBV20-1 combines with J gene TRBJ2-3, with 10 bases aligning to TRBD1. This CDR3 contains 14 residues. V trimming: 0 bases; J trimming: 5 bases; junction bases outside the gene matches: 2. The germline gives CDR1 DFQATT, CDR2 SNEGSKA (reference sequence). The CDR3 DNA reads TGCAGTGCTAGAGAGGGACAGGGGATAGATACGCAGTATTTT. This translates into CSAREGQGIDTQYF.

Ten or more counts support this clonotype. This chain joins TRBV20-1 and TRBJ2-1; no reliable D call. The V gene's germline CDR1 is DFQATT and CDR2 SNEGSKA (reference sequence). Between the trimmed V and J ends, which lost 6 bases and 3 bases, there was a span of 6 bases. The CDR3 length is 11 residues. CDR3 sequence (DNA): TGCAGTGCCGAACTCTACAATGAGCAGTTCTTC. It encodes CSAELYNEQFF.

This clonotype was picked up many times. This chain joins TRBV6-4 and TRBJ1-2; a possible D gene is TRBD1 (6 bases). The germline V gene encodes CDR1 MRHNA and CDR2 SNTAGT. The germline V and J ends were trimmed by 6 bases and 8 bases, with 16 bases remaining between them. The CDR3 covers 13 residues. The CDR3 reads CASRPTNRDGYTF. The CDR3 nucleotides are TGTGCCAGCAGGCCCACAAACAGGGACGGCTACACCTTC.

A few counts support this clonotype. A much bigger clone sits one base away, suggesting this may be a read error. This chain links TRBV6-5 with TRBJ1-3; unclear D gene. Trimming shortened V by 5 bases and J by 1 base, and 12 bases separated the two germline ends. CDR3 length equals 15 residues. Germline lookup yields CDR1 MNHEY and CDR2 SVGAGI. The CDR3 sequence is CASSPGLLSGNTIYF. The CDR3 DNA is TGTGCCAGCAGTCCGGGATTATTATCTGGAAACACCATATATTTT.

This clonotype was observed at least ten times. This sequence joins TRBV9 and TRBJ2-7, with 9 nucleotides matching TRBD2. The CDR3 consists of 14 residues. Germline trimming cut 0 bases from V and 4 bases from J; bases unmatched to any gene: 2. Germline V CDR1 and CDR2: SGDLS, YYNGEE. This chain's CDR3 is CASSVDTSGYEQYF. CDR3 in DNA: TGTGCCAGCAGCGTAGACACTAGCGGGTACGAGCAGTACTTC. Full variable domain (remainder filled in from reference TRBV9 and TRBJ2-7): DSGVTQTPKHLITATGQRVTLRCSPRSGDLSVYWYQQSLDQGLQFLIQYYNGEERAKGNILERFSAQQFPDLHSELNLSSLELGDSALYFCASSVDTSGYEQYFGPGTRLTVT.

As to this clonotype: This sequence may be a read error, since a much larger clone differs from it by one base. The chain recombines TRBV4-3 with TRBJ1-4; D gene ambiguous. The V end lost 0 bases, the J end lost 11 bases, and 19 bases lay between the germline ends. CDR3 length equals 16 residues. Germline-derived CDR1 and CDR2 are LGHNA and YSLEER. The CDR3: CASSQDLRRNVDKLFF. The CDR3 DNA reads as TGCGCCAGCAGCCAAGATCTTCGGCGGAATGTGGACAAACTGTTTTTT.

With regard to this clonotype: This could be a read error, since a much larger clone is one nucleotide away. The chain joins TRBV5-1 to TRBJ1-1; 7 nucleotides agree with TRBD1. There are 15 residues in the CDR3. Trimming removed 10 bases from V and 0 bases from J; junction bases left unmatched: 12. CDR1 is SGHRS, CDR2 YFSETQ, per germline. The CDR3 DNA reads as TGCGCCTGCCGGGACAGAGAGTACCTGAACACTGAAGCTTTCTTT. It is translated as CACRDREYLNTEAFF. Full variable domain (rest looked up from reference TRBV5-1 and TRBJ1-1): KAGVTQTPRYLIKTRGQQVTLSCSPISGHRSVSWYQQTPGQGLQFLFEYFSETQRNKGNFPGRFSGRQFSNSRSEMNVSTLELGDSALYLCACRDREYLNTEAFFGQGTRLTVV.

The CDR3 loop is CASSLGLNTEAFF. The CDR3 nucleotides read TGCGCCAGCAGCTTGGGCCTCAACACTGAAGCTTTCTTT. The rearrangement links TRBV5-1 to TRBJ1-1; D is unresolved. V was shortened by 0 bases and J by 2 bases, with 5 bases between the two germline ends. CDR3 length equals 13 residues. The V gene's germline CDR1 is SGHRS and CDR2 YFSETQ.

In this sample, this clonotype turned up many times. The chain employs TRBV11-2 and TRBJ2-2; D is perhaps TRBD1 or TRBD2 (7 bases each). Germline V gives CDR1 SGHAT, CDR2 FQNNGV. V dropped 5 bases and J dropped 4 bases, with 14 bases sitting between them. The CDR3 has 15 amino acids. In DNA form, the CDR3 reads TGTGCCAGCAGCCGCAGGGGGGGCGGCACCGGGGAGCTGTTTTTT. Protein: CASSRRGGGTGELFF.

This clonotype was picked up a small number of times. This sequence joins TRBV7-2 and TRBJ2-1, with 7 bases lining up with TRBD2. Germline CDR1 reads SGHTA; CDR2 reads FQGNSA. V lost 1 base and J lost 7; bases outside the gene matches: 7. This CDR3 comprises 15 residues. In DNA, the CDR3 is TGTGCCAGCAGCTTAGTGTTTGGCGGGGGAAATGAGCAGTTCTTC. This gives the protein CASSLVFGGGNEQFF.

Ten or more counts support this clonotype. V usage is TRBV12-5 and J usage is TRBJ2-7, with D uncertain. The CDR3 spans 10 residues. V shed 7 bases and J shed 5 bases, with 6 bases lying between them. Germline V gives CDR1 LGHNT, CDR2 FRNRAP. DNA for the CDR3: TGTGCTAGTGAAAAGAACGAGCAGTACTTC. It specifies CASEKNEQYF.

This clonotype showed up many times. The DNA of the CDR3 is TGTGCCACCAGCTCCCCAGGGAGGGTAAGCAGCGAGCAGTACTTC. Translating gives CATSSPGRVSSEQYF. The V and J genes are TRBV15 and TRBJ2-7; 7 bases match TRBD2. The CDR3 spans 15 residues. V shed 5 bases and J 6 bases; nucleotides not matched to a gene: 13. CDR1 and CDR2 (germline): LNHNV, YYDKDF (reference sequence).

A few counts support this clonotype. The chain uses TRBV18 and TRBJ2-2; the D gene is possibly TRBD2 (5 bases). Germline values: CDR1 KGHSH, CDR2 LQKENI. The CDR3 runs to 16 residues. Trimming removed 2 bases from V and 4 bases from J, with 14 bases in between. DNA of the CDR3: TGTGCCAGCTCACCAAACAGCGGATTCGGCACCGGGGAGCTGTTTTTT. Its translation: CASSPNSGFGTGELFF.

This clonotype occurred many times. The gene calls are TRBV11-2 and TRBJ1-1, with D uncertain. The CDR3 is 18 amino acids. Germline loops: CDR1 SGHAT, CDR2 FQNNGV. Trimming took 5 bases from V and 1 from J, leaving 23 bases between them. Here the CDR3 reads CASSLGGGGEMGNTEAFF. The CDR3 DNA follows: TGTGCCAGCAGCCTAGGAGGTGGCGGAGAAATGGGGAACACTGAAGCTTTCTTT.

This clonotype was recorded many times. J is TRBJ2-3 and V is TRBV20-1; D gene uncertain. There are 14 residues in the CDR3. V was trimmed by 4 bases and J by 0 bases, leaving 11 bases between them. Germline V lookup: CDR1 DFQATT, CDR2 SNEGSKA (reference sequence). The CDR3 DNA sequence: TGCAGTGCTAAGGGTCCCACTAGCACAGATACGCAGTATTTT. It encodes CSAKGPTSTDTQYF.

This clonotype was detected many times. Here the CDR3 reads CASSTRKETQYF. CDR3 DNA: TGTGCCAGTAGTACTCGTAAAGAGACCCAGTACTTC. J is TRBJ2-5 and V is TRBV19; the D is unclear. CDR1 and CDR2 from the germline V gene are LNHDA and SQIVND (reference sequence). Trimming removed 4 bases at V and 3 bases at J, with 6 bases between. CDR3 length: 12 amino acids.

This clonotype was seen repeatedly, ten times or more. The chain employs TRBV20-1 and TRBJ2-3, with a weak D call TRBD1 (5 bases). There are 16 residues in the CDR3. Per germline, CDR1 DFQATT and CDR2 SNEGSKA (reference sequence). V lost 6 bases, J lost 2 bases, and 21 bases lay in between. DNA for the CDR3: TGCAGTGCCCAAAGCCTCAGGGCACCTACCACAGATACGCAGTATTTT. It codes for CSAQSLRAPTTDTQYF.

This clonotype was seen many times. This chain uses TRBV7-3 with TRBJ1-3; TRBD1 might be the D (5 bases). V dropped 5 bases and J dropped 9 bases, with 8 bases sitting between them. This CDR3 region has 11 residues. CDR1 and CDR2 from the germline V gene are SGHTA and FQGTGA. The CDR3: CASSGGGTIYF. In DNA form, the CDR3 reads TGTGCCAGCAGCGGGGGGGGCACCATATATTTT.

This clonotype came up many times. The chain carries TRBV27 and TRBJ1-5; D gene ambiguous. Trimming shortened V by 4 bases and J by 4 bases, and 14 bases separated the two germline ends. CDR3 size: 15 residues. The germline V gene encodes CDR1 MNHEY and CDR2 SMNVEV (reference sequence). The CDR3 nucleotides are TGTGCCAGCAGTTCGACGGGGTTGGGGAATCAGCCCCAGCATTTT. Encoded protein: CASSSTGLGNQPQHF.

On this clonotype: Germline is not matched at one junction end, which may reflect a read error. CDR3 nucleotide sequence: TGTGCTAGCAGCTTAATGACAGGTAGTTCAGAGACCCAGTACTTC. Protein product: CASSLMTGSSETQYF. J is TRBJ2-5 and V is TRBV7-7, with D maybe TRBD1 (6 bases). Germline-derived CDR1 and CDR2 are SSHAT and FNYEAQ (reference sequence). The CDR3 covers 15 residues.

This clonotype has at least ten counts. The rearrangement links TRBV20-1 to TRBJ2-1; 8 nucleotides align to TRBD1. The CDR3 loop spans 16 amino acids. Germline trimming cut 3 bases from V and 0 bases from J; bases unmatched to any gene: 7. Looked up from germline, CDR1 is DFQATT and CDR2 is SNEGSKA (reference sequence). For the CDR3, the DNA is TGCAGTGCTAGTAAAGGACAGGGACTCTCCTACAATGAGCAGTTCTTC. It encodes CSASKGQGLSYNEQFF.

This clonotype was observed many times. The V and J genes are TRBV20-1 and TRBJ2-5, with D possibly being TRBD1 (6 bases). The germline CDR1 and CDR2 sequences are DFQATT and SNEGSKA (reference sequence). The CDR3 spans 15 residues. V was pared by 1 base and J by 4 bases, with 16 bases between. The CDR3 region has the DNA TGCAGTGCTAGAGCCGTGGGACGGACAGCAGAGACCCAGTACTTC. Translation: CSARAVGRTAETQYF.

This clonotype has at least ten counts. The chain carries TRBV20-1 and TRBJ1-1, with D possibly being TRBD1 (6 bases). The V and J ends lost 5 bases and 3 bases respectively, with 13 bases between them. The CDR3 is 13 residues long. The germline CDR1 and CDR2 sequences are DFQATT and SNEGSKA (reference sequence). CDR3 amino acids: CSAHGGADTEAFF. CDR3 sequence (DNA): TGCAGTGCTCACGGGGGGGCGGACACTGAAGCTTTCTTT.

This clonotype has ten or more counts. V gene TRBV20-1 combines with J gene TRBJ1-2; D call uncertain. Germline CDR1 reads DFQATT; CDR2 reads SNEGSKA (reference sequence). CDR3 length: 11 amino acids. Trimming took 3 bases from V and 5 from J, leaving 7 bases between them. CDR3 coding DNA: TGCAGTGCTAGGGCTGTTTATGGCTACACCTTC. Its protein is CSARAVYGYTF.

This clonotype occurred many times. DNA of the CDR3: TGTGCCAGCAGTGAAGCCGGCGAAAAACTGTTTTTT. Translated, it gives CASSEAGEKLFF. The chain joins TRBV6-1 to TRBJ1-4; D remains ambiguous. CDR1 MNHNS and CDR2 SASEGT come from the germline V gene. The V end lost 0 bases, the J end lost 8 bases, and 4 bases lay between the germline ends. CDR3 size: 12 residues.